The 4 T cell receptor beta chains below come from one sample, sequenced in a study of identical twins listed by TCRdb under 2016. The library was built by means of 5' RACE. The instrument was an Illumina HiSeq 2000. TCRdb's own reprocessing of the public reads used fastp at Q25 and MiXCR and kept productive beta chains. Records with the same CDR3 protein are collapsed into one entry carrying the most frequent genes and DNA. The sample table records 690,000 or so distinct CDR3 sequences; 6.1% of these occur just once. The leading ten clones occupy 1.5% to 2% of the sample. The sample taken for sequencing was naive T cells sorted from blood. Taken with the paper, the label for cell subset or site translates to: cells isolated with a human naive T-cell isolation kit. These receptors came from a young man in good health.

This chain connects TRBV3-1 to TRBJ2-7; 9 bases agree with TRBD1. The CDR3 is 15 residues long. From germline, CDR1 is LGHDT and CDR2 YNNKEL (reference sequence). V shed 4 bases, J shed 5 bases, and the junction held 9 bases outside the gene matches. CDR3 in DNA: TGTGCCAGCAGCCCGGGGACAGGGACGGGTCACGAGCAGTACGTC. Encoded protein: CASSPGTGTGHEQYV.

This sequence joins TRBV20-1 and TRBJ2-1; 15 bases agree with TRBD2. The V gene's germline CDR1 is DFQATT and CDR2 SNEGSKA (reference sequence). The CDR3 consists of 14 residues. Losses at the gene ends were 2 bases for V and 8 bases for J; bases not matched to a gene: 1. CDR3 DNA sequence: TGCAGTGCTAGACGGACTAGCGGGAGGGATGAGCAGTTCTTC. As protein: CSARRTSGRDEQFF.

This clonotype was counted ten times or more. This rearrangement joins TRBV4-3 to TRBJ2-1, with 11 bases matching TRBD2. This CDR3 comprises 16 residues. V lost 0 bases to trimming and J lost 8 bases; unmatched junction nucleotides: 6. Germline values: CDR1 LGHNA, CDR2 YSLEER. The CDR3 loop is CASSQEVAGGPDEQFF. The CDR3 DNA sequence: TGCGCCAGCAGCCAAGAGGTAGCGGGAGGGCCGGATGAGCAGTTCTTC.

Turning to this clonotype: At one boundary the junction diverges from the germline segment, which might be a read error. The chain recombines TRBV5-1 with TRBJ2-1; 9 bases align to TRBD1. The CDR3 runs 14 residues. Looked up from germline, CDR1 is SGHRS and CDR2 is YFSETQ. CDR3 nucleotides: TGCGCCAGCAGAGGGACAGGGAAGTACAATGGGCAGTTCTTC. Translating gives CASRGTGKYNGQFF.